These 17 T cell receptor beta chains share one sample of origin, sequenced in a study of control samples from healthy donors and cancer patients. Method: immunoSEQ multiplex PCR; TCRdb's copy keeps in-frame clones and lacks some. There are 100,000 to 150,000 clones in the sample; roughly nine tenths occur only once, and 6.5% to 9% lies in the top ten. Material for sequencing was blood. These receptors originate from a woman younger than 35 in good health.

This clone was observed a few times. The gene calls are TRBV9 and TRBJ2-5; D ambiguous. Per the germline V gene, CDR1 is SGDLS and CDR2 is YYNGEE. The V end was cut by 0 bases, the J end by 1 base, with 13 bases between. The CDR3 is made up of 16 amino acids. The CDR3 loop reads CASSVGGSASQETQYF. As DNA, the CDR3 is TGTGCCAGCAGCGTAGGAGGATCGGCTTCCCAAGAGACCCAGTACTTC.

CDR3 amino acids: CASKPQANYGYTF. CDR3 sequence (DNA): TGTGCCAGTAAACCCCAAGCTAACTATGGCTACACCTTC. This sequence joins TRBV19 and TRBJ1-2; D not resolved. Per the germline V gene, CDR1 is LNHDA and CDR2 is SQIVND (reference sequence). This CDR3 comprises 13 residues. The V gene lost 7 bases and the J gene lost 0 bases, with 9 bases spanning the gap.

The CDR3 nucleotides are TGTGCCAGCAGTTACTCGGGAGCGCAGGCTAACTATGGCTACACCTTC. Encoded protein: CASSYSGAQANYGYTF. The chain employs TRBV6-6 and TRBJ1-2; no firm D call. The CDR3 loop spans 16 amino acids. CDR1 and CDR2 (germline): MNHNY, SVGAGI (reference sequence). With 0 bases removed from V and 0 bases from J, the gap between germline ends came to 11 bases.

This chain links TRBV5-1 with TRBJ2-1; TRBD2 agrees at 12 bases. The CDR3 totals 16 residues. J was trimmed by 5 bases and V by 4 bases; bases with no gene match: 7. Per germline, CDR1 SGHRS and CDR2 YFSETQ. The CDR3 here is CASSQHRTSGDNEQFF. Written as DNA, the CDR3 is TGCGCCAGCAGCCAGCACCGGACTAGCGGGGACAATGAGCAGTTCTTC.

The chain uses TRBV28 and TRBJ1-4; weak D call: TRBD1 (5 bases). The germline CDR1 and CDR2 sequences are MDHEN and SYDVKM. The CDR3 loop spans 12 amino acids. V lost 8 bases and J lost 15, with 19 bases in between. CDR3: CASGKGQGVLFF. The CDR3 nucleotides read TGTGCCAGCGGAAAGGGGCAGGGTGTGTTGTTTTTT. Full variable domain (remainder filled in from reference TRBV28 and TRBJ1-4): DVKVTQSSRYLVKRTGEKVFLECVQDMDHENMFWYRQDPGLGLRLIYFSYDVKMKEKGDIPEGYSVSREKKERFSLILESASTNQTSMYLCASGKGQGVLFFGSGTQLSVL.

The rearrangement joins TRBV3-1 (or the pseudogene TRBV3-2) to TRBJ1-1; D uncertain. CDR3 length: 15 residues. V lost 0 bases, J lost 0 bases, and 8 bases lay in between. Germline V CDR1 and CDR2: LGHDT, YNNKEL (reference sequence). In DNA, the CDR3 is TGTGCCAGCAGCCAAGAAAGGCCGATGAACACTGAAGCTTTCTTT. Its protein product is CASSQERPMNTEAFF.

This chain links TRBV2 with TRBJ2-3, with 12 positions matching TRBD2. The germline V gene has CDR1 SNHLY and CDR2 FYNNEI. The CDR3 sequence is 14 residues long. J was trimmed by 4 bases and V by 10 bases; bases with no gene match: 6. This CDR3 reads CATSSGRGADTQYF. The CDR3 DNA follows: TGTGCCACGTCTAGCGGGAGGGGGGCAGATACGCAGTATTTT.

The chain is built from TRBV21-1 and TRBJ2-7; the D call in the table, TRBD1, was not verified against the DNA. TRBV21-1 is described as a pseudogene. This CDR3 region has 19 residues. The CDR3 DNA reads TGTGCCAGCAGCATCCGACAGGGAGTCTCAACCTACGGCCCTATGGAGCAGTACTTC. Translation: CASSIRQGVSTYGPMEQYF.

This clone was detected only once. The rearrangement joins TRBV29-1 to TRBJ1-1; 7 nucleotides align to TRBD1. The germline V gene has CDR1 SQVTM and CDR2 ANQGSEA. The CDR3 is 13 amino acids. The V and J ends lost 4 bases and 5 bases, in that order; junction bases with no gene match: 7. The chain's CDR3 is CSVVRQGGTEAFF. CDR3 nucleotide sequence: TGCAGCGTTGTTCGACAGGGCGGAACTGAAGCTTTCTTT.

The rearrangement links TRBV19 to TRBJ1-5; 8 bases fit TRBD1. CDR3 size: 16 residues. Germline loops: CDR1 LNHDA, CDR2 SQIVND (reference sequence). V trimming: 6 bases; J trimming: 4 bases; junction bases outside the gene matches: 11. CDR3 loop: CASRRGQGLLNQPQHF. The CDR3 DNA sequence: TGTGCCAGTAGAAGAGGACAGGGACTTTTGAATCAGCCCCAGCATTTT.

The chain links TRBV5-6 to TRBJ1-6; TRBD1 might be the D (6 bases). The germline V gene encodes CDR1 SGHDT and CDR2 YYEEEE. V gave up 2 bases and J gave up 7 bases, with 13 bases separating them. This CDR3 contains 15 residues. CDR3 nucleotide sequence: TGTGCCAGCAGCTTTCAGGGGACACTGAATTCACCCCTCCACTTT. Translated, it gives CASSFQGTLNSPLHF.

This chain links TRBV6-6 with TRBJ1-1, with D possibly matching TRBD1 (5 bases). V was clipped by 7 bases and J by 4 bases, with 16 bases between them. Germline V lookup: CDR1 MNHNY, CDR2 SVGAGI (reference sequence). This CDR3 has 14 amino acids. CDR3 protein: CASTSGRLVTEAFF. In nucleotides, the CDR3 is TGTGCCAGCACCTCAGGGCGGTTGGTCACTGAAGCTTTCTTT.

The gene calls are TRBV5-1 and TRBJ1-5, with D tentatively TRBD1 (5 bases). V lost 0 bases and J 0 bases, leaving 7 bases between the germline ends. The CDR3 is made up of 15 amino acids. Germline-derived CDR1 and CDR2 are SGHRS and YFSETQ. CDR3 region: CASSLEGTSNQPQHF. The CDR3 DNA is TGCGCCAGCAGCTTGGAAGGGACTAGCAATCAGCCCCAGCATTTT.

The rearrangement joins TRBV4-3 to TRBJ2-5, with TRBD2 matching over 9 bases. The CDR3 is 17 residues long. V gave up 4 bases and J gave up 5 bases; unmatched junction bases: 14. Germline CDR1 and CDR2: LGHNA and YSLEER. CDR3 amino acids: CASSPHARGGLSETQYF. As DNA, the CDR3 is TGCGCCAGCAGCCCACACGCGCGGGGGGGCCTCTCGGAGACCCAGTACTTC.

The chain links TRBV10-3 to TRBJ2-5, with 10 positions matching TRBD2. Germline-derived CDR1 and CDR2 are ENHRY and SYGVKD. V shed 3 bases, J shed 5 bases, and the junction held 9 bases outside the gene matches. The CDR3 is 16 residues long. Here the CDR3 reads CAISEAGAGGKETQYF. In DNA, the CDR3 is TGTGCCATCAGTGAAGCGGGAGCGGGAGGGAAGGAGACCCAGTACTTC.

V usage is TRBV29-1 and J usage is TRBJ2-1; no definite D call. The CDR3 extends over 11 amino acids. Germline CDR1 and CDR2: SQVTM and ANQGSEA. V lost 2 bases, J lost 12 bases, and 11 bases lay in between. The CDR3 DNA is TGCAGCGTTGAAATGGGTATCGTGCAGTTCTTC. Protein sequence: CSVEMGIVQFF.

V and J are TRBV27 and TRBJ2-1; D may be TRBD1 or TRBD2 (5 bases each). V was shortened by 5 bases and J by 5 bases, with 13 bases between the two germline ends. This CDR3 comprises 14 residues. Germline V lookup: CDR1 MNHEY, CDR2 SMNVEV (reference sequence). The CDR3 DNA is TGTGCCAGCAGTGAACGGGACCCTGACAATGAGCAGTTCTTC. Translating gives CASSERDPDNEQFF.